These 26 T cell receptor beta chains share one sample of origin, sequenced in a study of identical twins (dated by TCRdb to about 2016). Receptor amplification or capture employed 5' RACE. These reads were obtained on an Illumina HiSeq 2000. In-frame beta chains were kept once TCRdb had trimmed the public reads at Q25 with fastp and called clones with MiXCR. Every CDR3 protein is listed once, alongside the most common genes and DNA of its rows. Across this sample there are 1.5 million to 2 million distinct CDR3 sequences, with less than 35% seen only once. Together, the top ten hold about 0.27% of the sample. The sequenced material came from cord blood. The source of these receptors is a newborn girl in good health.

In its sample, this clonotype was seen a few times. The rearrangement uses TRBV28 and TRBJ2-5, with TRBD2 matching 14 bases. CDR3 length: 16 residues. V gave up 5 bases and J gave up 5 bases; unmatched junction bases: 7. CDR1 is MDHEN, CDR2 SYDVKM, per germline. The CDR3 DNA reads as TGTGCCAGCAGTCTGGGACTAGCGGGAGCTTTTGAGACCCAGTACTTC. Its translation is CASSLGLAGAFETQYF.

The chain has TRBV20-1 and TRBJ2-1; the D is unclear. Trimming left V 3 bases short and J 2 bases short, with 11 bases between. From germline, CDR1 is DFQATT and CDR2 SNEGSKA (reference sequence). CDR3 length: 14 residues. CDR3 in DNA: TGCAGTGCTAGGACCCGGTACCCCTACAATGAGCAGTTCTTC. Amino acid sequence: CSARTRYPYNEQFF.

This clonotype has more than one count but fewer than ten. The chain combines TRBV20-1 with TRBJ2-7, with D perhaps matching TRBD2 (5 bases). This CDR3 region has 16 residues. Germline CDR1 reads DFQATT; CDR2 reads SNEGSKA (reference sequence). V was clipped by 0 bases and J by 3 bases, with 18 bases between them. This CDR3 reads CSARDLRLAHLYEQYF. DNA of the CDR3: TGCAGTGCTAGAGATCTTCGGCTAGCCCATCTCTACGAGCAGTACTTC.

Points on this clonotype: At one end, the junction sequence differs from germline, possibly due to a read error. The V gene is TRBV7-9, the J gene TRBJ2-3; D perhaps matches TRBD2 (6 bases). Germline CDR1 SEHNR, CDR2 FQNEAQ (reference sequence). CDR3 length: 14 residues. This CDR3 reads CASSPRRGTDMQYF. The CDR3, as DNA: TGTGCCAGCAGCCCCAGGCGGGGCACAGATATGCAGTATTTT.

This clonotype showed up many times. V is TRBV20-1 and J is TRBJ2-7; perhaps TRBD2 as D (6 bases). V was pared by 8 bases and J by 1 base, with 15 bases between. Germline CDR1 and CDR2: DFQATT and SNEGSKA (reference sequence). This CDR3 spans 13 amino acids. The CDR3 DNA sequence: TGCAGTCGCAGCACCGGGGGATCCTACGAGCAGTACTTC. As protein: CSRSTGGSYEQYF.

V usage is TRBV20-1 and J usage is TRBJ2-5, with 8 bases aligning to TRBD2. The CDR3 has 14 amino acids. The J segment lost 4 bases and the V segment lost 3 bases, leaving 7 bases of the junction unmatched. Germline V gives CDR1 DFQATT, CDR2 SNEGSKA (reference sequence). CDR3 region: CSASVQAGVETQYF. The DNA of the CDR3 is TGCAGTGCTAGTGTTCAAGCGGGGGTAGAGACCCAGTACTTC.

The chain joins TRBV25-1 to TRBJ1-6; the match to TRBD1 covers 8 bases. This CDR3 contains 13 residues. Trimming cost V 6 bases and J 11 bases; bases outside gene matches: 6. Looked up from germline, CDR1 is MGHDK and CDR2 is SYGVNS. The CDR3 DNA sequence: TGTGCCAGCAGATCAACAGGGGGACCACCCCTCCACTTT. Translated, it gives CASRSTGGPPLHF.

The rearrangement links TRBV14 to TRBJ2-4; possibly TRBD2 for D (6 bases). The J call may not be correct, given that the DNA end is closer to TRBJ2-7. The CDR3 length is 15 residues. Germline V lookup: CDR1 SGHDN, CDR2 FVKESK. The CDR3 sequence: CASSQDREKTYEQYF. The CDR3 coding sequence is TGTGCCAGCAGCCAAGACCGGGAGAAAACCTACGAGCAGTACTTC.

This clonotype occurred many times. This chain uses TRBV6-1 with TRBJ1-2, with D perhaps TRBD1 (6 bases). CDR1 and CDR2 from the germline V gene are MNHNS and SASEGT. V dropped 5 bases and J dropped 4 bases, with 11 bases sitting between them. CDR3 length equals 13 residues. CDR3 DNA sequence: TGTGCCAGCAGTATGGACAGTGGCTATGGCTACACCTTC. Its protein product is CASSMDSGYGYTF.

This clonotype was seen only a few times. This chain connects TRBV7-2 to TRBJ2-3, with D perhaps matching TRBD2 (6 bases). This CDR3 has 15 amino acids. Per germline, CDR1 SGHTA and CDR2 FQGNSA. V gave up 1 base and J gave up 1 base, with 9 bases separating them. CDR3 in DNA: TGTGCCAGCAGCTTAGACGCTAGCGGCACAGATACGCAGTATTTT. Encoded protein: CASSLDASGTDTQYF.

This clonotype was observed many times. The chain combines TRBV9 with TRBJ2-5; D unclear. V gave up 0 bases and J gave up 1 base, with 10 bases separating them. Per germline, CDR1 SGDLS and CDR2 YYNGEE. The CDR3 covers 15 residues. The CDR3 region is CASSVVAGPQETQYF. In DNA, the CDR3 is TGTGCCAGCAGCGTAGTCGCAGGCCCCCAAGAGACCCAGTACTTC.

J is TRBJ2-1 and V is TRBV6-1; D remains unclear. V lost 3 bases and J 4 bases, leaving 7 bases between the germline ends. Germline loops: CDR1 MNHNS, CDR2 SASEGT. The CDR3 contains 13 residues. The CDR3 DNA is TGTGCCAGCAGTGAGAAGGTGTACAATGAGCAGTTCTTC. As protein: CASSEKVYNEQFF.

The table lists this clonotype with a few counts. CDR3 sequence reads: CASSVPSGASDTQYF. In DNA, the CDR3 is TGTGCCAGCAGCGTTCCTAGCGGCGCTTCAGATACGCAGTATTTT. The V gene is TRBV13, the J gene TRBJ2-3; 7 nucleotides match TRBD2. Trimming at V came to 5 bases and at J to 4 bases, leaving 9 bases not matched to a gene. This CDR3 comprises 15 residues. Germline values: CDR1 PRHDT, CDR2 FYEKMQ (reference sequence).

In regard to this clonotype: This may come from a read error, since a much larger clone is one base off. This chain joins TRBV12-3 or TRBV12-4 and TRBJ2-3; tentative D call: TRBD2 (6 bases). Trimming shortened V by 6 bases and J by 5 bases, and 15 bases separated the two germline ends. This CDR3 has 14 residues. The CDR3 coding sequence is TGTGCCAGCAGCTGGGGACCAGCGGGAGATACGCAGTATTTT. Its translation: CASSWGPAGDTQYF.

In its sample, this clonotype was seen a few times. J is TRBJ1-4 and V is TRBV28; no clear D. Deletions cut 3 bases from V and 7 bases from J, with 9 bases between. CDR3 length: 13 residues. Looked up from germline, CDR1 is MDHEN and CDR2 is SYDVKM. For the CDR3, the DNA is TGTGCCAGCAGTTTCCCGGGAGGTGAAAAACTGTTTTTT. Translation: CASSFPGGEKLFF.

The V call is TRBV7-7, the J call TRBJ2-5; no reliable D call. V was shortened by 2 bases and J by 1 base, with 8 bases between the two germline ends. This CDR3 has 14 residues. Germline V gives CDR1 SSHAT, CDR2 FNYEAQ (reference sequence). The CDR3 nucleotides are TGTGCCAGCAGCTTAACCCCCGGCCAAGAGACCCAGTACTTC. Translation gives CASSLTPGQETQYF.

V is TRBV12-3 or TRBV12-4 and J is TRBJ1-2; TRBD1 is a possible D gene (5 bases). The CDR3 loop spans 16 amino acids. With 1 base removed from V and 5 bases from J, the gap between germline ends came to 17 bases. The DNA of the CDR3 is TGTGCCAGCAGTTTAGAGGTTGGGGCAGTTTATTATGGCTACACCTTC. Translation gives CASSLEVGAVYYGYTF.

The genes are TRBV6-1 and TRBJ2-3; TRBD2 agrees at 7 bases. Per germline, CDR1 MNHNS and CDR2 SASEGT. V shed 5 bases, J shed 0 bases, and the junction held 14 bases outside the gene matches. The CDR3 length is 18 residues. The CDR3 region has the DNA TGTGCCAGCAGTCCGCGCCGACGACTAGCAGATAGCACAGATACGCAGTATTTT. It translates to CASSPRRRLADSTDTQYF.

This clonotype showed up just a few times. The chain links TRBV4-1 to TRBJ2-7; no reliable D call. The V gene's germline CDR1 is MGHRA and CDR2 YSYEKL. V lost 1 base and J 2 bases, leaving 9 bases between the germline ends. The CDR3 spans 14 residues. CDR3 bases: TGCGCCAGCAGCCAAGCCCCGGTTCCCTACGAGCAGTACTTC. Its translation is CASSQAPVPYEQYF.

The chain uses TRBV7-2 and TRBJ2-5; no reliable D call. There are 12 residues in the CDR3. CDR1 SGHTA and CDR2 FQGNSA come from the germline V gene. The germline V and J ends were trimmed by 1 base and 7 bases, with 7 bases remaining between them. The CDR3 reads CASSLGVGTQYF. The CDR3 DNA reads TGTGCCAGCAGCTTAGGGGTTGGGACCCAGTACTTC.

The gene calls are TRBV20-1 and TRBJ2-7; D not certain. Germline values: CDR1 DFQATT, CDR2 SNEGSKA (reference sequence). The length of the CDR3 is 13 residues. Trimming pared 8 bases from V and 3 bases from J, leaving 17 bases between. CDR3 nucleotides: TGCAGTCCTCTCCCATCGGCAAGCTACGAGCAGTACTTC. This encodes CSPLPSASYEQYF.

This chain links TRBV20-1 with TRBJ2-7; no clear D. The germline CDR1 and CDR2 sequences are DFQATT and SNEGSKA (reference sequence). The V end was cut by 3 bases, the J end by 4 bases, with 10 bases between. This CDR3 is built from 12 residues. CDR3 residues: CSASSPRYEQYF. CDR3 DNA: TGCAGTGCTAGCTCGCCACGGTACGAGCAGTACTTC.

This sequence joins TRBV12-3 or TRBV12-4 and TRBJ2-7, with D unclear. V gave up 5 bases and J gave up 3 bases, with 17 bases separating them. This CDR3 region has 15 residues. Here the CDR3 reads CASSPGLGRDYEQYF. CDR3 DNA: TGTGCCAGCAGTCCGGGCCTCGGTAGAGACTACGAGCAGTACTTC.

The CDR3 DNA is TGTGCCAGCAGCCAAGGGGCGAAGGAGCAGTTCTTC. It encodes CASSQGAKEQFF. The chain employs TRBV3-1 and TRBJ2-1; no clear D. Trimming took 1 base from V and 10 from J, leaving 8 bases between them. The CDR3 loop spans 12 amino acids. Germline CDR1 reads LGHDT; CDR2 reads YNNKEL (reference sequence).

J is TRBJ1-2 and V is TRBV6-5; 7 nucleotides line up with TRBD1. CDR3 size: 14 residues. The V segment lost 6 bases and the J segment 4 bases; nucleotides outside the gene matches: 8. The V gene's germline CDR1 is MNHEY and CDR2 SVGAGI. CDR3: CASSFLQGSYGYTF. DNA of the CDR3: TGTGCCAGCAGCTTCTTACAGGGGTCCTATGGCTACACCTTC.

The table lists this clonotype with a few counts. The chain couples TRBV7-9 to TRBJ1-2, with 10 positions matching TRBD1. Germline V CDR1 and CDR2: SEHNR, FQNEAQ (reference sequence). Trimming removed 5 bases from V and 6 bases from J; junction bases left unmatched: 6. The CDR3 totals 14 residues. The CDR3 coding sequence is TGTGCCAGCAGCCCCCGACAGGGGGCGCATGGCTACACCTTC. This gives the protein CASSPRQGAHGYTF.